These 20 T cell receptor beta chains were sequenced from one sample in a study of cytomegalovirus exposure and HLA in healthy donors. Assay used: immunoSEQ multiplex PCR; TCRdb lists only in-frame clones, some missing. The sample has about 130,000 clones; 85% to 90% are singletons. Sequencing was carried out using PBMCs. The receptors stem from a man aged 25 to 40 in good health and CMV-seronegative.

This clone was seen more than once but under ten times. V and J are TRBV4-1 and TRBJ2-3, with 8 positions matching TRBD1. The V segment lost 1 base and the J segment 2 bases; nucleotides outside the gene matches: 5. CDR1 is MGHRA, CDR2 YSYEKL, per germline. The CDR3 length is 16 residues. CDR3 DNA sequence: TGCGCCAGCAGCCAAGGACAGGGGCGCACCACAGATACGCAGTATTTT. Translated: CASSQGQGRTTDTQYF.

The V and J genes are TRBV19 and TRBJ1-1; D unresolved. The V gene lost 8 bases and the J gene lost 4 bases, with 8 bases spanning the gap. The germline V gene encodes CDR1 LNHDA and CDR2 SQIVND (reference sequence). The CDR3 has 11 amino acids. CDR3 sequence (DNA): TGTGCCAGTCAAATGAGCACTGAAGCTTTCTTT. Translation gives CASQMSTEAFF.

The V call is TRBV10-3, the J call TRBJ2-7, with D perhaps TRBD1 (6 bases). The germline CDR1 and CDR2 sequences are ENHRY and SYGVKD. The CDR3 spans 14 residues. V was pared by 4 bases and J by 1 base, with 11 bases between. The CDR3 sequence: CAISVGQTSYEQYF. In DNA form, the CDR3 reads TGTGCCATCAGTGTTGGACAGACATCCTACGAGCAGTACTTC.

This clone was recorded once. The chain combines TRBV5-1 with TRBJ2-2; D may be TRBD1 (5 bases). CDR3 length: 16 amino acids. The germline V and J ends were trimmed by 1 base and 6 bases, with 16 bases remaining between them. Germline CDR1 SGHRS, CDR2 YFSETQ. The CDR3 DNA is TGCGCCAGCAGCTTGTTTTACAGGCGGCAAGCCGGGGAGCTGTTTTTT. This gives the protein CASSLFYRRQAGELFF.

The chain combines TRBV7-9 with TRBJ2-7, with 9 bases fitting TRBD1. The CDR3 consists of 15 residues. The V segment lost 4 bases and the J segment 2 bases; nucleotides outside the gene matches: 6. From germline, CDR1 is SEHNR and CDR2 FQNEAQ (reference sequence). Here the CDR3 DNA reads TGTGCCAGCAGCTCCAGGGACAGGGATACCTACGAGCAGTACTTC. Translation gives CASSSRDRDTYEQYF.

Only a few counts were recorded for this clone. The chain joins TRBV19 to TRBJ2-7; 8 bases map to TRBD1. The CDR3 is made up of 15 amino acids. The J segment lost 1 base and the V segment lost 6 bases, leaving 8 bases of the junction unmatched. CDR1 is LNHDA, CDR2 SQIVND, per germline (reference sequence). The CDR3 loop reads CASRPTGGGSYEQYF. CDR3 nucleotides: TGTGCCAGTAGGCCTACAGGGGGTGGTTCCTACGAGCAGTACTTC. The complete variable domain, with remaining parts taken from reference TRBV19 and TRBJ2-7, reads DGGITQSPKYLFRKEGQNVTLSCEQNLNHDAMYWYRQDPGQGLRLIYYSQIVNDFQKGDIAEGYSVSREKKESFPLTVTSAQKNPTAFYLCASRPTGGGSYEQYFGPGTRLTVT.

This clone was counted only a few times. The DNA of the CDR3 is TGTGCCAGCAGTTACAAACTAGCAGCCAATGAGCAGTTCTTC. This sequence encodes CASSYKLAANEQFF. This chain connects TRBV6-6 to TRBJ2-1; a possible D gene is TRBD2 (6 bases). Germline V lookup: CDR1 MNHNY, CDR2 SVGAGI (reference sequence). This CDR3 region has 14 residues. Deletions cut 2 bases from V and 6 bases from J, with 11 bases between.

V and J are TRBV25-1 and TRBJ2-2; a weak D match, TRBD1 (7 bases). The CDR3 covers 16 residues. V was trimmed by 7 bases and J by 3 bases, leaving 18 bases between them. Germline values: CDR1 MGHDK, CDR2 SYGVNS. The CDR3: CASTESPRGDTGELFF. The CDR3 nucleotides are TGTGCCAGCACCGAAAGTCCCAGGGGGGACACCGGGGAGCTGTTTTTT.

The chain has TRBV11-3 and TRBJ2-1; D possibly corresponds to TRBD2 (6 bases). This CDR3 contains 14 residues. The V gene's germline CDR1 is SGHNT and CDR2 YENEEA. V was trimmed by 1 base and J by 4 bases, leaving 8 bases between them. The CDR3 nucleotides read TGTGCCAGCAGCTTAGCGGGAGAGTACAATGAGCAGTTCTTC. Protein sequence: CASSLAGEYNEQFF.

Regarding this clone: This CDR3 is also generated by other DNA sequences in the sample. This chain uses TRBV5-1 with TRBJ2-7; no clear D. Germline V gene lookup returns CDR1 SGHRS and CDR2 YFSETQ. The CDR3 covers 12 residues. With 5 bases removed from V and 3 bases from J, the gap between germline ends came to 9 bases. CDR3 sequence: CASSLGGYEQYF. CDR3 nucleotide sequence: TGCGCCAGCAGTTTAGGCGGCTACGAGCAGTACTTC.

The CDR3 is CASSPRGDEAFF. The DNA for the CDR3 is TGCGCCAGCAGCCCACGGGGGGATGAAGCTTTCTTT. The chain employs TRBV5-1 and TRBJ1-1; maybe TRBD1 (5 bases). The CDR3 is made up of 12 amino acids. Germline CDR1 reads SGHRS; CDR2 reads YFSETQ. V was clipped by 4 bases and J by 7 bases, with 11 bases between them. Together with reference TRBV5-1 and TRBJ1-1, the CDR3 gives the full variable domain: KAGVTQTPRYLIKTRGQQVTLSCSPISGHRSVSWYQQTPGQGLQFLFEYFSETQRNKGNFPGRFSGRQFSNSRSEMNVSTLELGDSALYLCASSPRGDEAFFGQGTRLTVV.

The CDR3 protein is CAWSVPGGYNTEAFF. The CDR3 bases are TGTGCCTGGAGTGTACCAGGGGGCTATAACACTGAAGCTTTCTTT. The rearrangement joins TRBV30 to TRBJ1-1, with 8 bases that match TRBD1. CDR1 is GTSNPN, CDR2 SVGIG, per germline (reference sequence). The CDR3 extends over 15 amino acids. V shed 0 bases, J shed 2 bases, and the junction held 5 bases outside the gene matches.

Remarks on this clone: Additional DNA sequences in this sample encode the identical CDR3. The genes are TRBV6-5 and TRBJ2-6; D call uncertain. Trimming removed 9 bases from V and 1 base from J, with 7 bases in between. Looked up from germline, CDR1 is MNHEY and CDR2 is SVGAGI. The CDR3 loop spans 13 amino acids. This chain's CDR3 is CASRASGANVLTF. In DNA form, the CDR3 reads TGTGCCAGTCGAGCGTCTGGGGCCAACGTCCTGACTTTC.

The CDR3 DNA reads TGCAGCGTCACGATACAGGGAAGCAATCAGCCCCAGCATTTT. It codes for CSVTIQGSNQPQHF. The chain has TRBV29-1 and TRBJ1-5; tentative D call: TRBD1 (6 bases). There are 14 residues in the CDR3. CDR1 and CDR2 (germline): SQVTM, ANQGSEA. Trimming stripped 6 bases from V and 1 base from J, with 13 bases between.

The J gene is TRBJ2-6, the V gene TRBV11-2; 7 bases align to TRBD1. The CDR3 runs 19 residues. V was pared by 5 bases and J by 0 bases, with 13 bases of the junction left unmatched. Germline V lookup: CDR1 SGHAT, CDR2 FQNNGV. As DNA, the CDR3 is TGTGCCAGCAGCCCAGGGACAGTCTTAACTACCTCTGGGGCCAACGTCCTGACTTTC. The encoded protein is CASSPGTVLTTSGANVLTF.

The CDR3 is CASSPAPGENNEQFF. The CDR3 DNA reads as TGTGCCAGCAGCCCCGCCCCAGGTGAAAACAATGAGCAGTTCTTC. The chain recombines TRBV7-2 with TRBJ2-1; D uncertain. CDR3 length: 15 residues. Germline loops: CDR1 SGHTA, CDR2 FQGNSA. Trimming shortened V by 5 bases and J by 5 bases, and 16 bases separated the two germline ends.

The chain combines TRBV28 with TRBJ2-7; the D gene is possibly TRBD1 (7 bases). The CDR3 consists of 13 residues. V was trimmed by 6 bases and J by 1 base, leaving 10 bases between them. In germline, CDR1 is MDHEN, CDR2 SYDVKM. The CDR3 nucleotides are TGTGCCAGCAGGGCGGGACAGTCCTACGAGCAGTACTTC. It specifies CASRAGQSYEQYF.

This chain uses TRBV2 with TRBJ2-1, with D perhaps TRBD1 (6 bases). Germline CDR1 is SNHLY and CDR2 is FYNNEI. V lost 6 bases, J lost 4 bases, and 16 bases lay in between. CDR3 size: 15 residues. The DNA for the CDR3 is TGTGCCAGCAGGGAGGACAGTAGAAGTTACAATGAGCAGTTCTTC. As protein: CASREDSRSYNEQFF.

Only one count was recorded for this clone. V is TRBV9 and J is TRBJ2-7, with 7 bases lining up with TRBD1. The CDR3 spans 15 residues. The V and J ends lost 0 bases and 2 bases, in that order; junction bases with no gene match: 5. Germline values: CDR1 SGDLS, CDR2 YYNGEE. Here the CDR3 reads CASSVGDSRTYEQYF. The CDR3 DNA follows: TGTGCCAGCAGCGTAGGGGACAGCCGAACCTACGAGCAGTACTTC.

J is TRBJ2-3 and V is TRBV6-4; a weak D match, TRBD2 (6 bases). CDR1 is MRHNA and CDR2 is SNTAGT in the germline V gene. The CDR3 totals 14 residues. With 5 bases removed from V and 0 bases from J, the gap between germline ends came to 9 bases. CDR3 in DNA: TGTGCCAGCAGTCCGGGACTTAGCACAGATACGCAGTATTTT. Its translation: CASSPGLSTDTQYF.